These 11 T cell receptor beta chains were sequenced from one sample in a study of blood T cell repertoires in COVID-19. The table came from immunoSEQ multiplex PCR; TCRdb's copy has only in-frame clones and leaves some out. This sample carries some 400,000 clones, roughly 86% of them seen once, and the ten largest clones take about 10%. Sequenced input: peripheral blood. The receptors shown here come from a woman in her 30s with COVID-19, enrolled during active disease.

The chain joins TRBV6-4 to TRBJ2-3; 10 bases match TRBD1. Germline loops: CDR1 MRHNA, CDR2 SNTAGT. CDR3 length: 14 amino acids. With 3 bases clipped from V and 5 bases from J, the junction kept 2 bases outside the gene matches. In DNA form, the CDR3 reads TGTGCCAGCAGTGAAGGGACAGGGGAAGATACGCAGTATTTT. Translating gives CASSEGTGEDTQYF.

The V call is TRBV30, the J call TRBJ2-1; 7 nucleotides align to TRBD2. The CDR3 is made up of 13 amino acids. The J segment lost 2 bases and the V segment lost 4 bases, leaving 2 bases of the junction unmatched. Looked up from germline, CDR1 is GTSNPN and CDR2 is SVGIG (reference sequence). Written as DNA, the CDR3 is TGTGCCTGGACTAGCGGAGCCTACAATGAGCAGTTCTTC. Translating it yields CAWTSGAYNEQFF.

This rearrangement joins TRBV10-3 to TRBJ2-7, with 11 bases that match TRBD1. The germline gives CDR1 ENHRY, CDR2 SYGVKD. Unmatched junction bases numbered 5, after V lost 6 bases and J lost 1 base. This CDR3 spans 15 amino acids. CDR3 DNA: TGTGCCATCAGGGACGGGACAGGGGGATCCTACGAGCAGTACTTC. Residues: CAIRDGTGGSYEQYF.

Concerning this clone itself: The sample contains more than one DNA sequence encoding this CDR3. V usage is TRBV2 and J usage is TRBJ2-5; 7 nucleotides align to TRBD2. Germline V gene data show CDR1 as SNHLY and CDR2 as FYNNEI. This CDR3 is 13 amino acids long. With 6 bases clipped from V and 1 base from J, the junction kept 2 bases outside the gene matches. The CDR3 DNA sequence: TGTGCCAGCAGGAGACTAGCCCAAGAGACCCAGTACTTC. It specifies CASRRLAQETQYF.

V gene TRBV4-1 combines with J gene TRBJ1-5; D is undetermined. CDR1 is MGHRA and CDR2 is YSYEKL in the germline V gene. The CDR3 is 14 amino acids. The germline V and J ends were trimmed by 4 bases and 2 bases, with 9 bases remaining between them. In nucleotides, the CDR3 is TGCGCCAGCAGCCTAACAGTGGGCAATCAGCCCCAGCATTTT. It is translated as CASSLTVGNQPQHF.

The CDR3 DNA sequence: TGCGCCACCCTAAGAGAGCAGGGAAGGAGCAATCAGCCCCAGCATTTT. This sequence encodes CATLREQGRSNQPQHF. The V call is TRBV5-1, the J call TRBJ1-5; D is possibly TRBD1 (5 bases). V was shortened by 9 bases and J by 1 base, with 20 bases between the two germline ends. In germline, CDR1 is SGHRS, CDR2 YFSETQ. The CDR3 has 16 residues. Together with reference TRBV5-1 and TRBJ1-5, the CDR3 gives the full variable domain: KAGVTQTPRYLIKTRGQQVTLSCSPISGHRSVSWYQQTPGQGLQFLFEYFSETQRNKGNFPGRFSGRQFSNSRSEMNVSTLELGDSALYLCATLREQGRSNQPQHFGDGTRLSIL.

The chain links TRBV5-6 to TRBJ1-2, with D tentatively TRBD1 (6 bases). Per germline, CDR1 SGHDT and CDR2 YYEEEE. V was cut by 6 bases and J by 2 bases, with 11 bases left in between. The CDR3 spans 13 residues. DNA for the CDR3: TGTGCCAGCACCCGTCAGGGGAACTATGGCTACACCTTC. Translated: CASTRQGNYGYTF.

This sequence joins TRBV5-1 and TRBJ2-5; TRBD2 aligns across 8 bases. CDR1 and CDR2 (germline): SGHRS, YFSETQ. This CDR3 is built from 17 residues. With V trimmed by 0 bases and J by 5 bases, 12 bases remained unmatched. CDR3 sequence: CASSLAVSGSLGETQYF. CDR3 DNA sequence: TGCGCCAGCAGCTTGGCCGTCAGCGGGAGTTTGGGCGAGACCCAGTACTTC.

This chain joins TRBV30 and TRBJ2-7; 14 bases are a match to TRBD2. In germline, CDR1 is GTSNPN, CDR2 SVGIG (reference sequence). J was trimmed by 7 bases and V by 3 bases; bases with no gene match: 5. This CDR3 region has 14 residues. DNA for the CDR3: TGTGCCTGGAGGCCGGGACTAGCGGGAGAAGAGCAGTACTTC. Amino acids: CAWRPGLAGEEQYF.

As to this clone: The identical CDR3 is also encoded by other nucleotide sequences in the sample. This rearrangement joins TRBV20-1 to TRBJ2-7, with a tentative D call TRBD1 (5 bases). V lost 4 bases to trimming and J lost 3 bases, with 7 bases between them. Germline CDR1 reads DFQATT; CDR2 reads SNEGSKA (reference sequence). The length of the CDR3 is 11 residues. The CDR3 sequence is CSAKQDYEQYF. The CDR3 DNA is TGCAGTGCTAAACAGGACTACGAGCAGTACTTC.

The chain recombines TRBV5-1 with TRBJ2-7; 7 bases line up with TRBD2. There are 14 residues in the CDR3. J gave up 0 bases and V 4 bases, and 4 bases lay outside the gene matches. CDR1 is SGHRS, CDR2 YFSETQ, per germline. The CDR3 bases are TGCGCCAGCAGCCCTAGCGGCCCCTCCTACGAGCAGTACTTC. Translation: CASSPSGPSYEQYF.